This T cell receptor beta chain was obtained from a study of STAT5B mutations in CD4+ large granular lymphocyte leukemia (dated by TCRdb to between 2020 and 2023). Context from the whole study: Among the healthy controls, the CDR3 'QG' motif was associated with a particular HLA allele. TCRbeta repertoires of CD4+ T-cell large granular lymphocyte leukemia patients were compared with those of healthy blood donors. Flow cytometry on FACSCanto II or FACSVerse showed that the purified fractions were more than 95% pure among lymphocytes.

Based on the germline V gene (reference sequence), the CDR1 and CDR2 sequences are GTSNPN and SVGIG. V is pruned by 3 bases and J by 7 bases, leaving 15 bases of the junction without a gene match. Measured from the cysteine to the phenylalanine, the CDR3 is 15 residues long. The kept DNA is CDR3 alone, 45 bases in frame from the first base. On the study overall, not on this receptor specifically: Enrichment of TRBV06-family usage was observed among the top patient clones (8/27) relative to healthy controls (2/35). Greater clonality appeared to be present in CD4-sorted patient repertoires than in healthy CD4+ repertoires, and the difference was retained after the putative leukemic clones were removed. Each patient's main leukemic clonotypes were private, but approximately 27% of these clonotypes showed up at low frequency in the non-leukemic repertoires of other patients. The data were not HLA-matched, and the relatively small sample size could explain the higher clonality seen in CD4+ compared with CD8+ T-LGLL.

About this clone: There is no known antigen for this receptor. No per-base quality is available; no much larger clone lies one base away.

The healthy control group was made up of fewer than 40 blood donors, and the Finnish Red Cross blood service supplied their buffy coats. All TCR-sequenced material derived from peripheral blood: patient blood samples and healthy donor buffy coats. Peripheral blood mononuclear cells were isolated by Ficoll-Hypaque gradient centrifugation. Magnetic purification was used to isolate CD4+ cells from the buffy coats of the healthy controls. The Gentra Puregene Cell and Tissue kit was used to extract genomic DNA, and a Qubit 2.0 fluorometer was used to measure the amount of genomic DNA. The immunoSEQ assay at survey resolution was applied to genomic DNA for sequencing of TCRbeta rearrangements. Concerning the study's data processing: In the TCR sequencing data, the smallest productive clonotype frequency that could be detected was 2.59 x 10-5. Analyses included only productive TCRbeta rearrangements, meaning complete and in-frame sequences. Clonality for each sample was calculated as Simpson clonality in the immunoSEQ Analyzer version 3.0. Clones were grouped by frequency into very rare, small, medium, large (1-20%) or hyperexpanded (>20%) categories. Generation probabilities were estimated with OLGA 1.2.3, V-gene circos plots were generated with VDJtools, specificities were searched for in VDJdb, and CDR3 motifs were identified with GLIPH. TCRdb stores this immuneACCESS table with in-frame sequences only. Part of the clones is absent; in the studies checked, under half of the shortfall reflects unresolved V genes, and no reason is known for the rest. V and J calls plus clone size are reproduced from that table; the DNA served to infer D and trimming. This sample is represented by 34,000 or so clones; around 81% of them were singletons. The ten largest clones add up to 4% to 5.5% of the sample.

In this chain, TRBV30 is recombined with TRBJ2-7; the central 7 bases match TRBD1. The sequence was obtained from a human donor in good health. Source material: CD4+ T cells from blood buffy coats. The CDR3 corresponds to CAWSAGQAFRGEQYF. The DNA reads as follows: TGTGCCTGGAGCGCCGGACAGGCCTTTCGTGGGGAGCAGTACTTC.